This T cell receptor beta chain came from a study of T cell responses to AZD1222 COVID-19 vaccine. General study findings and limits: Just six AZD1222 recipients were seropositive at baseline. The peak T cell response came first, and repertoires were sampled only after it.

The ends lost 10 bases at V and 4 bases at J; junction bases unmatched: 4. Germline assignment: CDR1 ENHRY and CDR2 SYGVKD. This CDR3 contains 12 residues. Only in-frame clones appear in the TCRdb table, and some are missing; sequencing was by immunoSEQ multiplex PCR. The table has some 86,000 clones, less than 95% seen once. On this clone: Its antigen is not identified.

This receptor was taken from an adult who received the AZD1222 COVID-19 vaccine. The chain recombines TRBV10-3 with TRBJ1-2, with 9 bases matching TRBD1. Sequences were derived from peripheral blood, sampled 28 days after the second AZD1222 dose. Here the CDR3 DNA reads TGTGCCACAGGACAGGGGTCCTATGGCTACACCTTC. It encodes CATGQGSYGYTF.